This T cell receptor (beta chain) stems from a study of cytomegalovirus exposure and HLA in healthy donors (dated by TCRdb to about 2017). With regard to the full study: In an earlier analysis of 587 of the donors, 276 Gb of sequence data and some 100 million unique TCR beta sequences from about 190 million T cells were reported. On average, roughly 240,000 unique TCR beta nucleotide sequences were sequenced per donor among 398 genotyped donors of the cohort, with around 19% of those sequences being non-productive. Because of strong linkage in the cohort, five DR-DQ haplotypes were treated as single units for association and clustering. In addition to the first cohort of 650 to 800 subjects, a separate validation cohort of 130 or so different subjects was used. The genetic ancestry cluster associated with self-reported Caucasian donors included 65% to 90% of the roughly 400 genotyped donors. The T cell repertoires of 666 subjects were profiled by immunosequencing and related to cytomegalovirus serostatus. HLA typing included class I and class II loci at four-digit resolution. The study aimed to test whether signatures of past pathogen exposure could be identified by cataloging public T cell receptors. Every repertoire in the discovery cohort had been generated on one and the same sequencing platform. A later genetic analysis used genome-wide SNP genotypes for about three fifths of the 666 donors, treating that subset as a discovery cohort. In an earlier analysis of 550 to 700 of the donors, high-throughput TCR beta sequencing was used to judge whether each TCR beta V gene segment behaved as functional or pseudogenic. An early release that covered about 640 HLA-typed donors contained about 290 gigabases of sequencing data and tens of millions of unique TCR sequences. High-throughput TCR immunosequencing, statistical association of individual TCRs with disease status, and machine learning were combined to predict cytomegalovirus infection status. The number of donors typed differed by locus, with roughly 629-640 for A, B, C, DRB1 and DQB1, roughly 520 for DQA1, over 600 for DPA1, and around 450 for DPB1. Rather than drawing on any new phenotypic data, the later analysis identified candidate immune exposures from TCR beta sequences and the way those sequences occurred across donors. In a later analysis, previously published TCR beta repertoires from several hundred donors were re-analyzed and high-resolution HLA genotyping was added so that TCR occurrence patterns could be studied. Alongside the repertoire data, information on donor age, sex, ethnicity and CMV serostatus was compiled. Here is what the overall study found, with its caveats: Across donors, most TCR sequences were observed very rarely, whereas some public TCRs were present in many individuals. The sequencing pipeline was judged likely to have produced a cluster of highly shared sequence variants as a technical artifact. Most CMV-associated TCR beta chains appeared to be HLA-restricted in a later analysis, and the HLA associations seemed to be driven largely by CMV exposure. The authors suggested that the approach could potentially be generalized to other disease states and immunological phenotypes. Some IMGT-functional V segments, including TRBV6-2 and TRBV6-3, could not be told apart with the 87-base-pair reads, so those segments were excluded. A later genetic analysis reported fewer N-insertions in productive TCRs among donors in an Asian-associated ancestry cluster than the roughly 700-donor mean. A later analysis associated about 17,000 TCR beta sequences with specific HLA alleles at a false discovery rate of 0.05. Because HLA typing was missing for some donors at each locus, association tests included only the typed subset. In an earlier analysis of about 600 of the donors, most TCR beta V segments appeared in productive rearrangements about 87% or about 30% of the time, broadly matching IMGT annotations. In this cohort, only TCR beta chains were sequenced, and detectable features were limited by the absence of alpha or paired-chain data. The classifier was reported to diagnose cytomegalovirus status with high specificity and sensitivity in both the original and validation cohorts. Roughly uniform sequencing depth across donors was assumed in presence/absence analyses, although this assumption may not hold. In vitro tests confirmed that a few of the cytomegalovirus-associated TCR beta chains recognize cytomegalovirus antigens. In a later analysis, the rate of TCR association differed among HLA loci, with DRB1 alleles having the most associated TCRs and HLA-C alleles having the fewest. The only immune exposure information available for the cohort was CMV serostatus. According to a later analysis, parvovirus B19, influenza, CMV and Epstein-Barr virus appeared linked to several top co-occurrence clusters. Strong co-occurrence of HLA alleles, especially DR and DQ, made assigning TCR associations to individual alleles difficult. A further reported finding was that TCR beta sequences accurately predicted the HLA-A and HLA-B alleles for most subjects in the first cohort. In the study, around 150 TCR beta chains were listed as associated with cytomegalovirus. The earlier analysis of about 600 of the donors excluded fewer than 20 rarely observed V segments, including chromosome 9 orphons, because counts were too low. Correlated functional status among segregating V segments might be attributable to linkage disequilibrium, but an unknown experimental factor could not be ruled out. Compared with equally common non-associated chains, HLA-associated TCR beta chains in a later analysis were more clonally expanded and had lower generation probabilities. In a later genetic analysis, a missense DCLRE1C variant was associated with V-gene and J-gene trimming of TCR beta chains, and the association was replicated in an independent cohort.

The cohort comprised 670 or so healthy bone marrow donors. Cohort members were all nominally healthy when sampled, although unrecorded immune exposures were likely present. The donor tested CMV seropositive and was one of the 289 seropositive cohort members. Every donor gave a peripheral blood sample, and the peripheral blood mononuclear cells from that sample were used for TCR beta sequencing. The Qiagen DNeasy Blood Extraction Kit was used to extract genomic DNA from the blood cell samples. The CDR3, cysteine through phenylalanine, is 14 amino acids long. Kept here is only the CDR3 DNA, which spans 42 bases and is read in frame from base 1. Here V drops 10 bases and J drops 9 bases, and the junction holds 10 bases not matched to any gene. For CDR1 and CDR2, the germline V gene lists SNHLY and FYNNEI. Receptor libraries were prepared by the immunoSEQ multiplex PCR assay. A mixture of 60 forward primers for TCR Vbeta segments and 13 reverse primers for TCR Jbeta segments was used in the multiplex PCR. A multiplex PCR assay on genomic DNA amplified the CDR3 region of rearranged TCR beta genes. On the Illumina HiSeq System, the amplified TCR beta libraries were sequenced as 87-base-pair reads. The source study handled its data this way. A later analysis counted around 72 million unique TCR beta chains across the 700 or so repertoires, and 10 million to 11 million of these chains were shared by at least two donors. To remove PCR and sequencing errors, raw reads were error-corrected and collapsed into unique sequences using a nearest-neighbor algorithm that merged closely related sequences. Alignment of CDR3 sequences to IMGT reference sequences was used to assign V, D and J gene segments. For a sequence to be retained, at least a six-nucleotide match to both a V gene segment and a J gene segment was required. Rearrangements were classified as productive when the CDR3 lacked stop codons and remained in frame with V and J, and all other rearrangements were classified as non-productive. Following IMGT convention, CDR3 was defined as the stretch from the second conserved V-encoded cysteine up to the conserved J-encoded phenylalanine. The earlier analysis of 500 to 750 of the donors excluded any sequence lacking an unambiguous match to a single V gene segment. In an earlier analysis of 500 to 750 of the donors, V segments were called functional above 56.7% productive rearrangements and were called segregating when the between-donor standard deviation exceeded 5%. A statistical classification framework was built for diagnosing cytomegalovirus status from the catalog of TCR beta chain sequences. In a later analysis, TCR nucleotide sequences were compared against IMGT/GENE-DB human TR gene sequences so that V and J genes could be assigned. A later analysis assigned CDR3 sequences and most-parsimonious VDJ recombination scenarios with the TCRdist pipeline. In a later analysis, each TCR beta chain was defined by its CDR3 amino acid sequence together with its V-gene family, and reads without a unique V-gene family were excluded. A later analysis removed several hundred highly shared, low-generation-probability nucleotide sequences to deal with suspected cross-contamination and a sequencing artifact. In a later analysis, a clonal expansion index for each public chain was calculated from normalized within-repertoire ranks of inferred template counts. A later analysis computed generation probabilities with a VDJ recombination model fitted to out-of-frame rearrangements, and checked the results against IGoR. In a later analysis, TCR-TCR, TCR-HLA and TCR-CMV co-occurrence was scored with hypergeometric tests, and a repertoire-size bias correction was applied to TCR pairs. A later analysis estimated false discovery rates by permuting HLA or CMV assignments 20 times. A later analysis grouped co-occurring TCRs with DBSCAN, adding TCRdist sequence similarity when clustering within HLA-allele-positive subsets. Co-occurrence clustering excluded repertoires with fewer than 30,000 or more than 120,000 public chains, plus five with anomalous nucleotide sharing. Drawn from immuneACCESS, this table holds only the in-frame rearrangements with V and J called that TCRdb kept. Clones are partly lost; checked studies trace under half to an unresolved V gene and leave the rest unexplained. Clone size and the V and J calls come from that table; the DNA yielded D and trimming. The table for this sample shows 200,000 to 250,000 clones. In total, the top ten clones hold around 1.1% of the sample.

Points on this clone: Its recognized antigen is unknown.

This clonotype originated in a girl aged 2-10 years in good health and CMV-seropositive. Recombination joined TRBV2 with TRBJ2-1, with 12 bases aligning to TRBD2. The sequencing sample was made of PBMCs. The base sequence is TGTGCCATCATTCTAGCGGGAGGGCCGGTTGAGCAGTTCTTC. Translated, it gives CAIILAGGPVEQFF. Reference TRBV2 and TRBJ2-1 proteins supply the regions before and after the CDR3; the full variable domain is: EPEVTQTPSHQVTQMGQEVILRCVPISNHLYFYWYRQILGQKVEFLVSFYNNEISEKSEIFDDQFSVERPDGSNFTLKIRSTKLEDSAMYFCAIILAGGPVEQFFGPGTRLTVL.